A few counts support the clone carrying this T cell receptor beta chain. This sample is drawn from a study of cytomegalovirus exposure and HLA in healthy donors. V was pared by 3 bases and J by 3 bases, with 9 bases between. This CDR3 is 12 amino acids long. CDR1 GTSNPN and CDR2 SVGIG come from the germline V gene (reference sequence). In the PCR, 60 Vbeta and 13 Jbeta primers were used. TCRdb's table, derived via immunoSEQ multiplex PCR, lists solely in-frame clones and lacks some. The sample carries under 200,000 clones, about four fifths recorded once. Material for sequencing was PBMCs. The rearrangement links TRBV30 to TRBJ2-7; D is uncertain. This receptor was taken from a woman aged 45-59 years in good health and CMV-seronegative. This CDR3 reads CAWSSGYYEQYF. The CDR3 coding sequence is TGTGCCTGGAGCTCCGGGTACTACGAGCAGTACTTC.